This T cell receptor (beta chain) comes out of a study of breast tumors, draining lymph nodes, adjacent tissues. TCRdb analysed the multiplex PCR reads with MiXCR anew, one entry per CDR3 protein. The sample consists of 150,000 to 200,000 distinct CDR3 sequences, about 33% of them appearing once. This clonotype was found a few times. Its specificity is unknown. One junction end disagrees with the germline gene, perhaps due to a read error. Axillary draining lymph nodes of breast cancer patients supplied the node samples. Whole-study findings and limits: Data only fit, rather than demonstrated, lymph node origin of most tumor T cells.

CDR3 length: 14 amino acids. CDR1 and CDR2 from the germline V gene are LGHDT and YNNKEL (reference sequence). The receptor was isolated from a female donor with breast cancer. Some clones in this sample may be carry-over from other donors' samples. What was sequenced was axillary lymph node tissue. The V call is TRBV3-1, the J call TRBJ2-1; D tentatively fits TRBD1 or TRBD2 (5 bases each). The CDR3 spells CASNQRGHYNEQFF. The CDR3 DNA reads TGTGCCAGCAACCAACGGGGCCACTACAATGAGCAGTTCTTC.